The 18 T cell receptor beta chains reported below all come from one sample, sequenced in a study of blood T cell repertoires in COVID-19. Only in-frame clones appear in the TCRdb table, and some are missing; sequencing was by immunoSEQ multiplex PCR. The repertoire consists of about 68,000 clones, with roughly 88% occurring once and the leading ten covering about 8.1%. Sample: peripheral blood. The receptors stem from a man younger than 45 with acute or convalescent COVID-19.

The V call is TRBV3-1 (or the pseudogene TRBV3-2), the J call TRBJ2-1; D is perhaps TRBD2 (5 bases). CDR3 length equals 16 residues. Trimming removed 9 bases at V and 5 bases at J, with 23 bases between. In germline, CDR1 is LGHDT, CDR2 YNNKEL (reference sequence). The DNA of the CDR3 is TGTGCCAGGAGATATAGGGCGCGACTACCCCACAATGAGCAGTTCTTC. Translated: CARRYRARLPHNEQFF.

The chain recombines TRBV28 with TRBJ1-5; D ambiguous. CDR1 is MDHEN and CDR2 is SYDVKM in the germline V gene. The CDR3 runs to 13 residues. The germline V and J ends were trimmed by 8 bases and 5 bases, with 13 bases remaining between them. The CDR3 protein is CASRDPVDQPQHF. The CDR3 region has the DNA TGTGCCAGCCGCGATCCTGTGGATCAGCCCCAGCATTTT.

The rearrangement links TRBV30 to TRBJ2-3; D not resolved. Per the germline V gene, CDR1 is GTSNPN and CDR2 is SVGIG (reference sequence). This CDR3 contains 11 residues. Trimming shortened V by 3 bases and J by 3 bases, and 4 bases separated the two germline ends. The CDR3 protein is CAWSRTDTQYF. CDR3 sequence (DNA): TGTGCCTGGAGCAGGACAGATACGCAGTATTTT.

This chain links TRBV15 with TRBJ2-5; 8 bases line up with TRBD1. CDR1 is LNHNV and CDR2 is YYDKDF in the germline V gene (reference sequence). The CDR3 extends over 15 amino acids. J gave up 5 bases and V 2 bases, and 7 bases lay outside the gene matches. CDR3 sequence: CATSRYGQGGETQYF. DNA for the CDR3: TGTGCCACCAGCAGATACGGACAGGGCGGGGAGACCCAGTACTTC.

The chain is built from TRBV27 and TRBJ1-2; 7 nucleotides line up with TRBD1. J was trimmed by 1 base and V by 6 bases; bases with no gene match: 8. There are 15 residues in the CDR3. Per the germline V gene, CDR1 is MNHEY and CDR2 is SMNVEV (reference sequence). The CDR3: CASSDRGTVNYGYTF. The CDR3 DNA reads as TGTGCCAGCAGCGATCGTGGGACAGTTAACTATGGCTACACCTTC.

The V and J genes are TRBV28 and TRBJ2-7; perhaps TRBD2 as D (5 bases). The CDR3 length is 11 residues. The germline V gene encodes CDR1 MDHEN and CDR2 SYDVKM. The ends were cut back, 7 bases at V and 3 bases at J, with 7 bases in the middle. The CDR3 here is CASTRDYEQYF. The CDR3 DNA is TGTGCCAGCACCCGGGACTACGAGCAGTACTTC.

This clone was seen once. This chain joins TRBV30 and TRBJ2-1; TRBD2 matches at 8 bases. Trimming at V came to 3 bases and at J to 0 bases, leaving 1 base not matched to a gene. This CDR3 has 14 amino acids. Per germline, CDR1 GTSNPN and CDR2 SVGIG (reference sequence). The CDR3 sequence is CAWSGRVSYNEQFF. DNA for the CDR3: TGTGCCTGGAGCGGGAGGGTCTCCTACAATGAGCAGTTCTTC.

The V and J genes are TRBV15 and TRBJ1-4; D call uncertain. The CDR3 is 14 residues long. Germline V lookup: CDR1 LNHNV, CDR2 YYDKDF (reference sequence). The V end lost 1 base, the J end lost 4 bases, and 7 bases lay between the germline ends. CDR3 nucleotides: TGTGCCACCAGCAGAGGAGGAGATAATGAAAAACTGTTTTTT. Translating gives CATSRGGDNEKLFF.

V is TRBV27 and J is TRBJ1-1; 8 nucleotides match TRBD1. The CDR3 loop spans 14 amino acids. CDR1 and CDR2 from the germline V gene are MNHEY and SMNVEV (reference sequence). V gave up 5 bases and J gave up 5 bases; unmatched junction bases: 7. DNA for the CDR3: TGTGCCAGCAGTCACGACAGGGGAAGAACTGAAGCTTTCTTT. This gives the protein CASSHDRGRTEAFF.

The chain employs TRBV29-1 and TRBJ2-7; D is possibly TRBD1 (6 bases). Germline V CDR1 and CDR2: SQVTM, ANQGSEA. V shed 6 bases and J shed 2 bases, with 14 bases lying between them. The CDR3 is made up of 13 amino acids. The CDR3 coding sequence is TGCAGCGTAAAATCGGACAGCCCCTACGAGCAGTACTTC. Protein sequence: CSVKSDSPYEQYF.

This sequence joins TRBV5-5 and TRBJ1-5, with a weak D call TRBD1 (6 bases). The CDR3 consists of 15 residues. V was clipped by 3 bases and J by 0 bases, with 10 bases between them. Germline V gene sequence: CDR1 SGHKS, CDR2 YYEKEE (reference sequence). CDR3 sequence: CASSYGQNSNQPQHF. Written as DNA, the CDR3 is TGTGCCAGCAGCTATGGACAGAATAGCAATCAGCCCCAGCATTTT.

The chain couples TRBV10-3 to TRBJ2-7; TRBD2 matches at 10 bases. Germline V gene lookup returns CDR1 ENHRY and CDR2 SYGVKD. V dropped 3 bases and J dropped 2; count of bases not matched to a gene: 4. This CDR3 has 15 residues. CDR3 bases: TGTGCCATCAGTGAAGGACTAGCGGAGACCTACGAGCAGTACTTC. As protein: CAISEGLAETYEQYF.

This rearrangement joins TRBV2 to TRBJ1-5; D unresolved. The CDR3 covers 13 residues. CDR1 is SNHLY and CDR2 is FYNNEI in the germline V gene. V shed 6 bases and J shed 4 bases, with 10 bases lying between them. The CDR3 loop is CASRNEANQPQHF. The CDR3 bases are TGTGCCAGCAGGAACGAGGCGAATCAGCCCCAGCATTTT.

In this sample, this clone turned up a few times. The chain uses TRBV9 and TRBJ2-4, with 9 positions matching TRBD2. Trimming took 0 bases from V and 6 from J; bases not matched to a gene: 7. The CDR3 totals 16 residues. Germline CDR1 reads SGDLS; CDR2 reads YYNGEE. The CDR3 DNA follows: TGTGCCAGCAGCGTAGAACCCGCTAGCGGGGCAAACATTCAGTACTTC. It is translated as CASSVEPASGANIQYF.

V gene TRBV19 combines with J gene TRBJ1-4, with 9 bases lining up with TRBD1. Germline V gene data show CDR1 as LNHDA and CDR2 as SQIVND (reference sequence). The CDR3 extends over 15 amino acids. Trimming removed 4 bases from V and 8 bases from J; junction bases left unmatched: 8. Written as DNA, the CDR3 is TGTGCCAGTAGTACCCCGGGACAGGGTAACGAAAAACTGTTTTTT. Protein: CASSTPGQGNEKLFF.

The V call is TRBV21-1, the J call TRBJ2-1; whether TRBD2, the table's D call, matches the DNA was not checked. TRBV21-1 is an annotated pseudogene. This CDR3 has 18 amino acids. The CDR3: CASRPAGEIARPYNEQFF. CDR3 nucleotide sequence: TGTGCCAGCAGGCCAGCGGGAGAAATCGCGAGGCCGTACAATGAGCAGTTCTTC.

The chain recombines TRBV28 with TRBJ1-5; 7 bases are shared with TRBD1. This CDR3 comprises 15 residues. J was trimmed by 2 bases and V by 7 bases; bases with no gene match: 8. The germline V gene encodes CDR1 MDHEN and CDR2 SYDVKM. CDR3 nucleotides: TGTGCCAGCAAAGAAGGGGGCGCAGGCAATCAGCCCCAGCATTTT. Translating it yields CASKEGGAGNQPQHF.

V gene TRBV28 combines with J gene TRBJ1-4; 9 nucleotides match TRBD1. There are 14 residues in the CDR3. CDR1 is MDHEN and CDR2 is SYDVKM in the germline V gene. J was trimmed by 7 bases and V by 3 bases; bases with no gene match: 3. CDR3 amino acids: CASSFGTGIEKLFF. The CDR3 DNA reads TGTGCCAGCAGTTTCGGGACAGGGATTGAAAAACTGTTTTTT. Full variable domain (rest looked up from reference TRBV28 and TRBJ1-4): DVKVTQSSRYLVKRTGEKVFLECVQDMDHENMFWYRQDPGLGLRLIYFSYDVKMKEKGDIPEGYSVSREKKERFSLILESASTNQTSMYLCASSFGTGIEKLFFGSGTQLSVL.